These T cell receptor beta chains were read from a single sample in a study of T cells after yellow fever vaccination. TCRdb reprocessed the 5' RACE reads with MiXCR, giving one entry per CDR3 protein. The data hold approximately 300,000 distinct CDR3 sequences, with about 10% observed a single time. The sequencing used CD4+ T cells sorted from PBMCs, collected 45 days after the yellow fever booster vaccination. All receptors come from a man aged 18 to 29 who received the YFV17D yellow fever vaccine. Both conserved end residues are part of each CDR3. The D gene is left open where the match is weak. Rows may omit the clone size; those that give it use once, few, many or a size class.

j_gene: TRBJ1-1; d_gene: TRBD1; abundance: .; v_gene: TRBV19; CDR3nt: TGTGCCAGTAGTCCACGACAGGGGGCGAACACTGAAGCTTTCTTT; CDR3aa: CASSPRQGANTEAFF
j_gene: TRBJ1-2; d_gene: TRBD1; abundance: many; v_gene: TRBV5-1; CDR3nt: TGCGCCAGCAGCCGGGGACAGGGGACCTATGGCTACACCTTC; CDR3aa: CASSRGQGTYGYTF
j_gene: TRBJ2-1; d_gene: .; abundance: few; v_gene: TRBV7-3; CDR3nt: TGTGCCAGCAGCGAGGCGGGGACAGTCTACAATGAGCAGTTCTTC; CDR3aa: CASSEAGTVYNEQFF
j_gene: TRBJ2-7; d_gene: .; abundance: many; v_gene: TRBV2; CDR3nt: TGTGCCAGCAGGGACCCCCGGTTCGAGCAGTACTTC; CDR3aa: CASRDPRFEQYF
j_gene: TRBJ2-3; d_gene: .; abundance: few; v_gene: TRBV10-3; CDR3nt: TGTGCCATCAGTGAGGCGGGCACAGATACGCAGTATTTT; CDR3aa: CAISEAGTDTQYF
j_gene: TRBJ1-2; d_gene: .; abundance: .; v_gene: TRBV7-2; CDR3nt: TGTACCAGCAGCTTCCATCCGGGCGGCTACACCTTC; CDR3aa: CTSSFHPGGYTF
j_gene: TRBJ2-5; d_gene: TRBD2; abundance: many; v_gene: TRBV19; CDR3nt: TGTGCCAGTAGTACACTAGCGGGGGGCCAAGAGACCCAGTACTTC; CDR3aa: CASSTLAGGQETQYF
j_gene: TRBJ2-4; d_gene: .; abundance: few; v_gene: TRBV20-1; CDR3nt: TGCAGTGCTGGAGACAGGTCGCGGAACATTCAGTACTTC; CDR3aa: CSAGDRSRNIQYF
j_gene: TRBJ2-5; d_gene: .; abundance: few; v_gene: TRBV12-1; CDR3nt: TGTGCCAGCAGCACATCCGGGACTAGGCAGGCCCAGTACTTC; CDR3aa: CASSTSGTRQAQYF
j_gene: TRBJ2-5; d_gene: TRBD1; abundance: few; v_gene: TRBV12-5; CDR3nt: TGTGCTAGTGGCCCGGACAGGGGGCGGCAAGAGACCCAGTACTTC; CDR3aa: CASGPDRGRQETQYF
j_gene: TRBJ2-5; d_gene: TRBD2; abundance: many; v_gene: TRBV6-5; CDR3nt: TGTGCCAGCAGCCTCGGGGGGGCTGGAGAGACCCAGTACTTC; CDR3aa: CASSLGGAGETQYF
j_gene: TRBJ1-2; d_gene: TRBD1; abundance: .; v_gene: TRBV24-1; CDR3nt: TGTGCCACCAGTGATTCGAGGGCAGGGGGCACCTTC; CDR3aa: CATSDSRAGGTF
j_gene: TRBJ1-2; d_gene: .; abundance: few; v_gene: TRBV2; CDR3nt: TGTGCCAGCAGTACAGGGTATGGCTACACCTTC; CDR3aa: CASSTGYGYTF
j_gene: TRBJ2-5; d_gene: .; abundance: .; v_gene: TRBV2; CDR3nt: TGTGCCAGCAGTGAACAGGGCGGTGCAGAGACCCAGTACTTC; CDR3aa: CASSEQGGAETQYF
j_gene: TRBJ2-3; d_gene: .; abundance: .; v_gene: TRBV7-2; CDR3nt: TGTGCCAGCAGCTTATCGGGGCCCACCCTCACAGATACGCAGTATTTT; CDR3aa: CASSLSGPTLTDTQYF
j_gene: TRBJ1-1; d_gene: .; abundance: few; v_gene: TRBV7-9; CDR3nt: TGTGCCAGCAGCAATCAGAGATCCCTTGGAGCTTTCTTT; CDR3aa: CASSNQRSLGAFF
j_gene: TRBJ2-3; d_gene: .; abundance: many; v_gene: TRBV12-3/TRBV12-4; CDR3nt: TGTGCCAGCAGTTTCCCGGGGACTAGCACAGATACGCAGTATTTT; CDR3aa: CASSFPGTSTDTQYF
j_gene: TRBJ2-7; d_gene: .; abundance: many; v_gene: TRBV7-2; CDR3nt: TGTGCCAGCAGCCTCACCGTCAGCTCCTACGAGCAGTACTTC; CDR3aa: CASSLTVSSYEQYF